This T cell receptor beta chain was captured in a study of shared clonotypes between healthy human individuals. Looking at the study overall: The composition of the donors was a couple of women and a few men aged 18 to 49.

Trimming took 0 bases from V and 10 from J, leaving 13 bases between them. The CDR3 covers 14 residues. CDR1 LGHNA and CDR2 YNFKEQ come from the germline V gene. The data were produced by immunoSEQ multiplex PCR, yet TCRdb's version contains in-frame clones alone and is incomplete. The sample has about 480,000 clones; 79% are singletons. This clone was counted once. Healthy HIV-negative adults without recent acute infections or vaccinations served as donors. This receptor was identified in a woman in her 40s in good health. Some clones in this sample may be carry-over from other donors' samples. Material for sequencing was PBMCs. This rearrangement joins TRBV4-2 to TRBJ2-1, with D perhaps matching TRBD1 or TRBD2 (6 bases each). This CDR3 reads CASSQDRGPWEQFF. The CDR3 region has the DNA TGTGCCAGCAGCCAAGATCGGGGGCCTTGGGAGCAGTTCTTC.